Shown below are 31 T cell receptor beta chains from a single sample sequenced in a study of post-analysis software for immune sequencing data. Overall study results and limits: Included in a set of roughly five TRBV segments more frequent in patients than controls were TRBV5-6, TRBV5-1 and TRBV20-1.

Researchers reported that TCR beta cDNA libraries carried unique molecular identifiers. TCRdb analysed the PCR reads with MiXCR anew, one entry per CDR3 protein. This sample has about 540,000 distinct CDR3 sequences, with around 31% found just once. The antigens these receptors bind are not known. The material sequenced was blood. The receptors were sampled from a girl aged 2 to 17 with multiple sclerosis.

Comment on this clonotype: One base away lies a much larger clone, so this may be a sequencing read error. V and J are TRBV5-1 and TRBJ1-6; D is unclear. The length of the CDR3 is 16 residues. CDR1 is SGHRS, CDR2 YFSETQ, per germline. The CDR3 region has the DNA TGCGCCAACAGCTTGGATCCGGTCGGCGGCGGTTCACCCCTCCACTTT. The encoded protein is CANSLDPVGGGSPLHF.

This clonotype was counted a few times. This sequence joins TRBV6-5 and TRBJ1-1; D not resolved. V was cut by 6 bases and J by 4 bases, with 15 bases left in between. Germline CDR1 and CDR2: MNHEY and SVGAGI. CDR3 size: 14 residues. The CDR3 coding sequence is TGTGCCAGCAGACAAGACGGTGCGGTCACTGAAGCTTTCTTT. It encodes CASRQDGAVTEAFF.

This clonotype appeared a few times. The chain links TRBV12-3 or TRBV12-4 to TRBJ2-3; 10 nucleotides align to TRBD2. V was pared by 3 bases and J by 4 bases, with 7 bases of the junction left unmatched. The CDR3 totals 16 residues. CDR3 in amino acids: CASSFPGTSEADTQYF. The CDR3 DNA follows: TGTGCCAGCAGTTTTCCGGGGACTAGCGAGGCAGATACGCAGTATTTT.

This clonotype came up many times. V usage is TRBV12-3 or TRBV12-4 and J usage is TRBJ1-1; perhaps TRBD1 as D (6 bases). The CDR3 spans 13 residues. Trimming took 5 bases from V and 0 from J, leaving 7 bases between them. The CDR3 region has the DNA TGTGCCAGCAGTGGACAGTTGAACACTGAAGCTTTCTTT. This codes for CASSGQLNTEAFF.

This clonotype was seen repeatedly, ten times or more. The V and J genes are TRBV20-1 and TRBJ2-1; TRBD2 matches at 10 bases. CDR3 length: 14 residues. The ends lost 6 bases at V and 6 bases at J; junction bases unmatched: 8. The germline CDR1 and CDR2 sequences are DFQATT and SNEGSKA (reference sequence). For the CDR3, the DNA is TGCAGTGCCCATTATAGCGGGGGGTCCAATGAGCAGTTCTTC. This codes for CSAHYSGGSNEQFF.

This clonotype was counted only a few times. This rearrangement joins TRBV30 to TRBJ1-2; maybe TRBD1 (5 bases). V lost 3 bases to trimming and J lost 7 bases, with 15 bases between them. CDR3 length equals 13 residues. Per the germline V gene, CDR1 is GTSNPN and CDR2 is SVGIG (reference sequence). The CDR3 coding sequence is TGTGCCTGGAGGTGGCAGGGTATGGGTGGCTACACCTTC. It specifies CAWRWQGMGGYTF.

This clonotype was seen a few times. This sequence joins TRBV12-3 or TRBV12-4 and TRBJ2-6; 9 nucleotides agree with TRBD2. The CDR3 runs 16 residues. The V segment lost 8 bases and the J segment 0 bases; nucleotides outside the gene matches: 5. The CDR3, as DNA: TGTGCCAGCTCAATAGCGGGGGACTCTGGGGCCAACGTCCTGACTTTC. This codes for CASSIAGDSGANVLTF.

This clonotype was seen at least ten times. V usage is TRBV6-6 and J usage is TRBJ2-5, with TRBD1 identical over 7 bases. Per germline, CDR1 MNHNY and CDR2 SVGAGI (reference sequence). The CDR3 is made up of 12 amino acids. The V segment lost 6 bases and the J segment 5 bases; nucleotides outside the gene matches: 3. CDR3 bases: TGTGCCAGCAGCACGACAGGGGAGACCCAGTACTTC. This gives the protein CASSTTGETQYF.

The CDR3 is CASTLGDSLGAFF. The DNA for the CDR3 is TGTGCCAGCACCCTGGGGGACAGCCTTGGAGCTTTCTTT. This chain connects TRBV12-3 or TRBV12-4 to TRBJ1-1; 7 nucleotides line up with TRBD1. Trimming at V came to 7 bases and at J to 10 bases, leaving 12 bases not matched to a gene. The CDR3 covers 13 residues.

This clonotype was recorded only once. The germline gene is not matched at one end of the junction; a read error may be the cause. This chain links TRBV29-1 with TRBJ1-4; 7 bases match TRBD1. Germline values: CDR1 SQVTM, CDR2 ANQGSEA. The CDR3 consists of 12 residues. The CDR3 loop is CSVAGGDEKRFF. The CDR3 bases are TGCAGCGTCGCAGGGGGGGACGAAAAACGGTTTTTT.

V is TRBV9 and J is TRBJ2-2, with D tentatively TRBD1 or TRBD2 (6 bases each). CDR1 SGDLS and CDR2 YYNGEE come from the germline V gene. The ends were cut back, 0 bases at V and 6 bases at J, with 15 bases in the middle. The CDR3 length is 16 residues. The CDR3 region is CASSVGSGGPSGELFF. CDR3 DNA: TGTGCCAGCAGCGTAGGTTCTGGGGGGCCTTCCGGGGAGCTGTTTTTT.

The gene calls are TRBV10-3 and TRBJ1-2; possible D gene TRBD1, 5 bases. The CDR3 is 14 amino acids. Germline loops: CDR1 ENHRY, CDR2 SYGVKD. Deletions cut 6 bases from V and 5 bases from J, with 16 bases between. The CDR3 DNA reads TGTGCCATCAGCGGGGACCGGGCCGGGTATGGCTACACCTTC. Translation gives CAISGDRAGYGYTF.

This chain joins TRBV28 and TRBJ2-3; 9 bases are shared with TRBD1. CDR1 and CDR2 from the germline V gene are MDHEN and SYDVKM. With V trimmed by 6 bases and J by 4 bases, 14 bases remained unmatched. This CDR3 has 17 amino acids. This CDR3 is CASSSSWDRVGADTQYF. In nucleotides, the CDR3 is TGTGCCAGCAGCTCGAGCTGGGACAGGGTGGGAGCAGATACGCAGTATTTT.

The chain recombines TRBV28 with TRBJ2-3; tentatively, D is TRBD1 (8 bases). With 3 bases removed from V and 2 bases from J, the gap between germline ends came to 18 bases. This CDR3 is 17 amino acids long. CDR1 MDHEN and CDR2 SYDVKM come from the germline V gene. CDR3 region: CASSFKQGGAVTDTQYF. The CDR3 bases are TGTGCCAGCAGTTTCAAACAGGGGGGGGCCGTCACAGATACGCAGTATTTT.

The V call is TRBV6-5, the J call TRBJ1-2; possible D gene TRBD1, 5 bases. In germline, CDR1 is MNHEY, CDR2 SVGAGI. V dropped 2 bases and J dropped 6 bases, with 13 bases sitting between them. The CDR3 contains 14 residues. CDR3 loop: CASSYLRGGDGYTF. The CDR3 nucleotides read TGTGCCAGCAGTTACCTTCGTGGAGGGGATGGCTACACCTTC.

This clonotype came up once. The chain couples TRBV20-1 to TRBJ1-2; 11 nucleotides agree with TRBD1. The CDR3 length is 15 residues. Per germline, CDR1 DFQATT and CDR2 SNEGSKA (reference sequence). V lost 5 bases to trimming and J lost 4 bases; unmatched junction nucleotides: 9. The DNA for the CDR3 is TGCAGTGCTCTCGGCCCGGGACAGGGGGGCTATGGCTACACCTTC. It specifies CSALGPGQGGYGYTF.

This clonotype was recorded a few times. The genes are TRBV18 and TRBJ2-7; D possibly matches TRBD1 or TRBD2 (5 bases each). V was clipped by 6 bases and J by 1 base, with 13 bases between them. CDR1 is KGHSH and CDR2 is LQKENI in the germline V gene. The length of the CDR3 is 14 residues. CDR3 in amino acids: CASSSGTASYEQYF. The CDR3, as DNA: TGTGCCAGCTCTTCCGGGACGGCTTCCTACGAGCAGTACTTC.

This clonotype has only a few counts. This chain joins TRBV20-1 and TRBJ1-5; 9 bases agree with TRBD1. Germline CDR1 is DFQATT and CDR2 is SNEGSKA (reference sequence). V gave up 3 bases and J gave up 7 bases; unmatched junction bases: 7. This CDR3 contains 14 residues. CDR3 amino acids: CSASGGTGWQPQHF. The CDR3 DNA is TGCAGTGCTAGCGGCGGGACAGGGTGGCAGCCCCAGCATTTT.

This clonotype came up a few times. The CDR3 loop is CASSSPRTGGGSGEQFF. The DNA of the CDR3 is TGCGCCAGCAGCTCACCTAGGACAGGGGGAGGGTCCGGTGAGCAGTTCTTC. V is TRBV5-1 and J is TRBJ2-1; 10 nucleotides agree with TRBD1. Germline V gene lookup returns CDR1 SGHRS and CDR2 YFSETQ. CDR3 length: 17 residues. V lost 3 bases and J lost 9; bases outside the gene matches: 15.

This chain connects TRBV6-1 to TRBJ1-5; D not resolved. V lost 2 bases, J lost 4 bases, and 12 bases lay in between. CDR3 size: 15 residues. CDR1 and CDR2 from the germline V gene are MNHNS and SASEGT. This CDR3 reads CASSEQPAHNQPQHF. The CDR3 bases are TGTGCCAGCAGTGAACAGCCTGCCCATAATCAGCCCCAGCATTTT.

The chain uses TRBV3-1 and TRBJ2-1; 12 bases fit TRBD2. Trimming took 0 bases from V and 4 from J; bases not matched to a gene: 7. The CDR3 runs 18 residues. Germline V CDR1 and CDR2: LGHDT, YNNKEL (reference sequence). The CDR3 spells CASSQDRGLAGSYNEQFF. In DNA form, the CDR3 reads TGTGCCAGCAGCCAAGATCGGGGACTAGCGGGCTCTTACAATGAGCAGTTCTTC.

Many counts were recorded for this clonotype. V and J are TRBV20-1 and TRBJ2-3; possibly TRBD2 for D (6 bases). This CDR3 has 14 amino acids. Per germline, CDR1 DFQATT and CDR2 SNEGSKA (reference sequence). The V end lost 6 bases, the J end lost 4 bases, and 17 bases lay between the germline ends. CDR3 in DNA: TGCAGTGCCCCTGGACTAAAGGGCCCAGATACGCAGTATTTT. It encodes CSAPGLKGPDTQYF.

The chain couples TRBV12-3 or TRBV12-4 to TRBJ1-4; no clear D gene. The CDR3 spans 14 residues. Deletions cut 7 bases from V and 4 bases from J, with 13 bases between. The CDR3 DNA reads as TGTGCCAGCACTGGGGAGGAATTTAATGAAAAACTGTTTTTT. Translating it yields CASTGEEFNEKLFF.

There are a few counts of this clonotype. The chain employs TRBV20-1 and TRBJ1-4; D unclear. The CDR3 covers 16 residues. The V and J ends lost 3 bases and 4 bases respectively, with 18 bases between them. The V gene's germline CDR1 is DFQATT and CDR2 SNEGSKA (reference sequence). CDR3 sequence: CSASYGSAGLNEKLFF. The CDR3 DNA is TGCAGTGCTAGTTACGGGTCCGCCGGTCTTAATGAAAAACTGTTTTTT.

The rearrangement joins TRBV7-9 to TRBJ1-6, with a weak D call TRBD1 (5 bases). The germline V and J ends were trimmed by 4 bases and 6 bases, with 7 bases remaining between them. The length of the CDR3 is 13 residues. The germline CDR1 and CDR2 sequences are SEHNR and FQNEAQ (reference sequence). This chain's CDR3 is CASSSDSNSPLHF. In DNA, the CDR3 is TGTGCCAGCAGCTCAGACAGTAATTCACCCCTCCACTTT. Full variable domain (outside the CDR3, taken from reference TRBV7-9 and TRBJ1-6): DTGVSQNPRHKITKRGQNVTFRCDPISEHNRLYWYRQTLGQGPEFLTYFQNEAQLEKSRLLSDRFSAERPKGSFSTLEIQRTEQGDSAMYLCASSSDSNSPLHFGNGTRLTVT.

The J gene is TRBJ2-7, the V gene TRBV7-8; 12 bases are a match to TRBD2. The tail of the sequence fits TRBJ2-5 better, so the J call may be wrong. The CDR3 totals 16 residues. Germline V gene data show CDR1 as SGHVS and CDR2 as FQNEAQ. The CDR3 DNA follows: TGTGCCAGCAGCTTAGATAGGACTAGCGGGGAAGAGACCCAGTACTTC. Protein product: CASSLDRTSGEETQYF.

The rearrangement joins TRBV6-2 or TRBV6-3 to TRBJ2-5, with TRBD2 matching over 8 bases. CDR1 is MNHEY and CDR2 is SVGEGT in the germline V gene. The CDR3 covers 14 residues. With 2 bases clipped from V and 4 bases from J, the junction kept 3 bases outside the gene matches. The CDR3: CASSYVSGAETQYF. The CDR3 bases are TGTGCCAGCAGTTACGTTAGCGGGGCAGAGACCCAGTACTTC.

This clonotype was detected only a few times. The rearrangement joins TRBV7-2 to TRBJ2-3; 11 nucleotides align to TRBD1. Germline assignment: CDR1 SGHTA and CDR2 FQGNSA. This CDR3 has 15 residues. Germline trimming cut 4 bases from V and 4 bases from J; bases unmatched to any gene: 4. This CDR3 is CASSWGQGGSDTQYF. DNA of the CDR3: TGTGCCAGCAGCTGGGGACAGGGGGGTTCAGATACGCAGTATTTT. Filled out from reference TRBV7-2 and TRBJ2-3, the complete variable domain reads GAGVSQSPSNKVTEKGKDVELRCDPISGHTALYWYRQSLGQGLEFLIYFQGNSAPDKSGLPSDRFSAERTGGSVSTLTIQRTQQEDSAVYLCASSWGQGGSDTQYFGPGTRLTVL.

The rearrangement links TRBV5-1 to TRBJ2-7; 7 positions agree with TRBD1. CDR3 length: 12 residues. V trimming: 3 bases; J trimming: 7 bases; junction bases outside the gene matches: 4. Germline values: CDR1 SGHRS, CDR2 YFSETQ. The CDR3 sequence: CASSYDRDEQYF. CDR3 sequence (DNA): TGCGCCAGCAGCTACGACAGGGATGAGCAGTACTTC.

This clonotype showed up just a few times. The V gene is TRBV6-2 or TRBV6-3, the J gene TRBJ2-7; the D gene is possibly TRBD1 (6 bases). The V end was cut by 0 bases, the J end by 2 bases, with 23 bases between. CDR1 and CDR2 (germline): MNHEY, SVGEGT. This CDR3 region has 19 residues. The DNA of the CDR3 is TGTGCCAGCAGTTACTCCACGACAGGTGCCGGAAAGGGGGCCTACGAGCAGTACTTC. It translates to CASSYSTTGAGKGAYEQYF.

This chain uses TRBV7-8 with TRBJ1-2; 7 bases line up with TRBD1. The germline V gene has CDR1 SGHVS and CDR2 FQNEAQ. With 5 bases clipped from V and 4 bases from J, the junction kept 4 bases outside the gene matches. The CDR3 is 13 amino acids. CDR3 nucleotides: TGTGCCAGCAGCCGACAGGGCCTCTATGGCTACACCTTC. Residues: CASSRQGLYGYTF. Supplemented by reference TRBV7-8 and TRBJ1-2, the full variable domain reads GAGVSQSPRYKVAKRGQDVALRCDPISGHVSLFWYQQALGQGPEFLTYFQNEAQLDKSGLPSDRFFAERPEGSVSTLKIQRTQQEDSAVYLCASSRQGLYGYTFGSGTRLTVV.